Shown below are 9 T cell receptor beta chains from a single sample sequenced in a study of blood T cell repertoires in COVID-19. The repertoire was sequenced with immunoSEQ multiplex PCR; TCRdb's copy has only in-frame clones and lacks some. In the table there are about 62,000 clones, around 90% of which are singletons. Sequencing input: peripheral blood. These receptors were collected from a human donor in a cohort sampled during active COVID-19.

The CDR3 is CASSLVVGGGYNEQFF. The CDR3 DNA reads as TGTGCCAGCAGCTTAGTGGTAGGGGGCGGCTACAATGAGCAGTTCTTC. J is TRBJ2-1 and V is TRBV11-2, with 7 positions matching TRBD1. This CDR3 spans 16 amino acids. CDR1 is SGHAT and CDR2 is FQNNGV in the germline V gene. V was pared by 1 base and J by 3 bases, with 6 bases of the junction left unmatched.

The CDR3 reads CASSRDREQFF. As DNA, the CDR3 is TGTGCCAGCAGCCGCGACAGGGAGCAGTTCTTC. This rearrangement joins TRBV6-6 to TRBJ2-1; tentative D call: TRBD1 (6 bases). The CDR3 runs to 11 residues. V gave up 6 bases and J gave up 10 bases, with 10 bases separating them. Per germline, CDR1 MNHNY and CDR2 SVGAGI (reference sequence).

The chain has TRBV7-2 and TRBJ2-3; 7 bases agree with TRBD2. CDR3 size: 15 residues. Per germline, CDR1 SGHTA and CDR2 FQGNSA. Trimming cost V 5 bases and J 8 bases; bases outside gene matches: 13. The CDR3 nucleotides read TGTGCCAGCAGCCCCCGGCCGGGAGGAGAAGGTACGCAGTATTTT. It encodes CASSPRPGGEGTQYF.

This chain joins TRBV29-1 and TRBJ2-5, with D tentatively TRBD2 (5 bases). CDR1 is SQVTM, CDR2 ANQGSEA, per germline. This CDR3 is built from 15 residues. Trimming left V 7 bases short and J 3 bases short, with 21 bases between. CDR3 sequence: CSAVPPRTLEETQYF. The CDR3 bases are TGCAGCGCCGTACCACCTCGGACTCTCGAAGAGACCCAGTACTTC.

The V and J genes are TRBV6-6 and TRBJ2-5; 7 nucleotides match TRBD1. CDR3 size: 14 residues. With V trimmed by 6 bases and J by 2 bases, 6 bases remained unmatched. Germline CDR1 is MNHNY and CDR2 is SVGAGI (reference sequence). CDR3: CASSPGTAQETQYF. CDR3 DNA sequence: TGTGCCAGCAGCCCCGGGACAGCTCAAGAGACCCAGTACTTC.

The J gene is TRBJ2-1, the V gene TRBV7-9; D may be TRBD2 (5 bases). The germline CDR1 and CDR2 sequences are SEHNR and FQNEAQ (reference sequence). V gave up 1 base and J gave up 6 bases, with 22 bases separating them. This CDR3 comprises 18 residues. DNA of the CDR3: TGTGCCAGCAGCTTAGGTTTTGGGTTTGCTAGCAAGTCCAATGAGCAGTTCTTC. It is translated as CASSLGFGFASKSNEQFF.

The rearrangement links TRBV29-1 to TRBJ1-5; 11 nucleotides match TRBD1. V shed 4 bases and J 0 bases; nucleotides not matched to a gene: 2. Germline loops: CDR1 SQVTM, CDR2 ANQGSEA. The CDR3 covers 15 residues. The CDR3 loop is CSVADRGHSNQPQHF. CDR3 DNA: TGCAGCGTTGCGGACAGGGGGCATAGCAATCAGCCCCAGCATTTT.

This chain joins TRBV27 and TRBJ1-2; no firm D call. The ends were cut back, 2 bases at V and 9 bases at J, with 10 bases in the middle. The CDR3 has 12 residues. The V gene's germline CDR1 is MNHEY and CDR2 SMNVEV (reference sequence). CDR3 sequence reads: CASSLEGVSYTF. The CDR3 bases are TGTGCCAGCAGTTTAGAGGGAGTCAGCTACACCTTC.

This sequence joins TRBV27 and TRBJ2-7, with D possibly matching TRBD2 (5 bases). Germline V gives CDR1 MNHEY, CDR2 SMNVEV (reference sequence). This CDR3 has 15 amino acids. The V end was cut by 4 bases, the J end by 4 bases, with 17 bases between. As DNA, the CDR3 is TGTGCCAGCAGTTCCGCCGGGCCGAGGGATTACGAGCAGTACTTC. This encodes CASSSAGPRDYEQYF.